The 30 T cell receptor beta chains in this list originate from one sample, sequenced in a study of vaccination effects on CD4 cells after COVID-19. These TCRs' antigens remain unknown. Libraries were prepared by immunoSEQ multiplex PCR; TCRdb keeps only in-frame clonotypes and omits some of them. The sample holds about 68,000 clones, 75% to 85% seen once. CD4+ T cells specific for antigen were expanded with viral peptide pools by the ViraFEST assay before sequencing. At the end of about ten days of culture, CD4+ T cells were isolated. Nobody among the vaccine recipients had prior SARS-CoV-2 infection (nucleocapsid antibodies were negative). Sequencing used CD4+ T cells from PBMCs cultured with SARS-CoV-2 spike peptides, obtained before COVID-19 vaccination. The receptors here all came from a human donor who received a COVID-19 vaccine.

The V and J genes are TRBV5-1 and TRBJ1-3; 10 bases match TRBD1. The V and J ends lost 3 bases and 8 bases, in that order; junction bases with no gene match: 14. The CDR3 has 17 residues. The germline CDR1 and CDR2 sequences are SGHRS and YFSETQ. This CDR3 is CASSSRDRGGEFDTIYF. CDR3 nucleotides: TGCGCCAGCAGCTCACGGGACAGGGGAGGGGAATTCGACACCATATATTTT.

The genes are TRBV19 and TRBJ2-2, with 11 bases that match TRBD1. This CDR3 contains 16 residues. Losses at the gene ends were 6 bases for V and 7 bases for J; bases not matched to a gene: 10. The germline V gene has CDR1 LNHDA and CDR2 SQIVND (reference sequence). This CDR3 is CASRRGGTGGLGELFF. In DNA form, the CDR3 reads TGTGCCAGTAGGCGCGGGGGGACAGGGGGTCTCGGGGAGCTGTTTTTT.

V and J are TRBV6-5 and TRBJ1-3; D is unclear. Per the germline V gene, CDR1 is MNHEY and CDR2 is SVGAGI. V lost 7 bases, J lost 4 bases, and 8 bases lay in between. The CDR3 contains 12 residues. The CDR3 loop is CASTSLGNTIYF. The DNA for the CDR3 is TGTGCCAGCACCTCTCTCGGAAACACCATATATTTT.

This clone was recorded once. This rearrangement joins TRBV25-1 to TRBJ1-1; 10 bases match TRBD1. This CDR3 spans 16 amino acids. Germline trimming cut 4 bases from V and 0 bases from J; bases unmatched to any gene: 5. CDR1 and CDR2 from the germline V gene are MGHDK and SYGVNS. The CDR3 DNA follows: TGTGCCAGCAGTGGGGACAGGGGAGCTTTGAACACTGAAGCTTTCTTT. Its translation is CASSGDRGALNTEAFF. The whole variable domain, filled in from reference TRBV25-1 and TRBJ1-1, reads EADIYQTPRYLVIGTGKKITLECSQTMGHDKMYWYQQDPGMELHLIHYSYGVNSTEKGDLSSESTVSRIRTEHFPLTLESARPSHTSQYLCASSGDRGALNTEAFFGQGTRLTVV.

The chain employs TRBV6-1 and TRBJ2-7, with 12 bases matching TRBD2. V shed 4 bases and J 1 base; nucleotides not matched to a gene: 5. The CDR3 has 16 amino acids. Germline CDR1 reads MNHNS; CDR2 reads SASEGT. CDR3 coding DNA: TGTGCCAGCAGTGTCCGAACTAGCGGGGGGTCCTACGAGCAGTACGTC. This gives the protein CASSVRTSGGSYEQYV.

This clone was counted only a few times. The rearrangement uses TRBV10-1 and TRBJ2-1; D gene unclear. This CDR3 spans 13 amino acids. Germline V gene data show CDR1 as WNHNN and CDR2 as SYGVQD (reference sequence). V was trimmed by 8 bases and J by 14 bases, leaving 22 bases between them. The CDR3 here is CASSSQSRSSKFF. CDR3 DNA sequence: TGCGCCAGCTCTTCCCAAAGCAGGTCGTCGAAGTTCTTC.

The chain uses TRBV5-1 and TRBJ2-2; D is possibly TRBD2 (5 bases). This CDR3 has 13 residues. Trimming cost V 4 bases and J 3 bases, with 7 bases left between them. Germline loops: CDR1 SGHRS, CDR2 YFSETQ. CDR3 loop: CASSLDYTGELFF. The CDR3 bases are TGCGCCAGCAGCCTGGACTACACCGGGGAGCTGTTTTTT.

The gene calls are TRBV29-1 and TRBJ1-3; D is undetermined. The V gene lost 1 base and the J gene lost 4 bases, with 8 bases spanning the gap. CDR1 and CDR2 (germline): SQVTM, ANQGSEA. This CDR3 contains 13 residues. For the CDR3, the DNA is TGCAGCGTTGAAGCCCAGCTCGGAAACACCATATATTTT. Translating gives CSVEAQLGNTIYF.

The V gene is TRBV19, the J gene TRBJ2-5; the D gene could be TRBD1 or TRBD2 (6 bases each). The CDR3 extends over 16 amino acids. V lost 5 bases and J lost 5, with 21 bases in between. CDR1 is LNHDA, CDR2 SQIVND, per germline (reference sequence). This chain's CDR3 is CASSFLTTGGLETQYF. DNA of the CDR3: TGTGCCAGTAGTTTCCTTACTACTGGGGGGCTGGAGACCCAGTACTTC.

This clone was counted a single time. The chain links TRBV6-5 to TRBJ1-1; D may be TRBD1 (5 bases). With 6 bases removed from V and 0 bases from J, the gap between germline ends came to 8 bases. Germline assignment: CDR1 MNHEY and CDR2 SVGAGI. CDR3 length equals 13 residues. The CDR3 DNA is TGTGCCAGCAGGGGGGATCTGAACACTGAAGCTTTCTTT. Residues: CASRGDLNTEAFF.

This chain uses TRBV29-1 with TRBJ2-3; 12 bases line up with TRBD2. This CDR3 has 14 residues. Trimming took 6 bases from V and 10 from J; bases not matched to a gene: 11. The V gene's germline CDR1 is SQVTM and CDR2 ANQGSEA. CDR3 DNA: TGCAGCGTGGCGACTAGCGGGGGTCCGGCAGCGCAGTATTTT. This translates into CSVATSGGPAAQYF.

The V gene is TRBV6-5, the J gene TRBJ1-4; D gene ambiguous. CDR1 and CDR2 (germline): MNHEY, SVGAGI. The CDR3 is made up of 14 amino acids. The V end was cut by 6 bases, the J end by 8 bases, with 16 bases between. CDR3 sequence reads: CASSANAGGEKLFF. CDR3 DNA sequence: TGTGCCAGCAGCGCCAACGCGGGAGGGGAAAAACTGTTTTTT.

This rearrangement joins TRBV11-2 to TRBJ2-1; 11 bases are a match to TRBD2. The junction had 3 bases not matched to a gene; V was cut back by 2 bases and J by 0 bases. Germline CDR1 and CDR2: SGHAT and FQNNGV. The CDR3 length is 17 residues. The CDR3 coding sequence is TGTGCCAGCAGCTTATCTAGCGGGGGGCACTCCTACAATGAGCAGTTCTTC. As protein: CASSLSSGGHSYNEQFF.

V is TRBV7-2 and J is TRBJ1-2, with D tentatively TRBD1 (5 bases). The germline CDR1 and CDR2 sequences are SGHTA and FQGNSA. This CDR3 spans 13 amino acids. The V end lost 4 bases, the J end lost 7 bases, and 13 bases lay between the germline ends. The CDR3 region has the DNA TGTGCCAGCAGCTCGGGGGGGGGTCGTGGCTACACCTTC. Amino acids: CASSSGGGRGYTF.

The V gene is TRBV19, the J gene TRBJ1-5; TRBD1 aligns across 7 bases. CDR1 and CDR2 from the germline V gene are LNHDA and SQIVND (reference sequence). With 5 bases clipped from V and 4 bases from J, the junction kept 17 bases outside the gene matches. The CDR3 runs to 18 residues. The CDR3 DNA is TGTGCCAGTAGTCCCTGGAGTATGGGACAGACAATTAATCAGCCCCAGCATTTT. Its protein product is CASSPWSMGQTINQPQHF.

The chain uses TRBV4-3 and TRBJ2-1; D uncertain. The V and J ends lost 0 bases and 7 bases respectively, with 13 bases between them. Germline V CDR1 and CDR2: LGHNA, YSLEER. This CDR3 is built from 15 residues. The CDR3 is CASSQDLPSWNEQFF. CDR3 DNA: TGCGCCAGCAGCCAAGATTTGCCCTCGTGGAATGAGCAGTTCTTC.

The chain links TRBV11-2 to TRBJ2-5; D remains unclear. CDR1 and CDR2 from the germline V gene are SGHAT and FQNNGV. The CDR3 has 13 residues. V shed 2 bases and J shed 0 bases, with 4 bases lying between them. The CDR3 DNA sequence: TGTGCCAGCAGCTTACGGTACCAAGAGACCCAGTACTTC. Translation: CASSLRYQETQYF. The variable domain in full, with the rest retrieved from reference TRBV11-2 and TRBJ2-5, is EAGVAQSPRYKIIEKRQSVAFWCNPISGHATLYWYQQILGQGPKLLIQFQNNGVVDDSQLPKDRFSAERLKGVDSTLKIQPAKLEDSAVYLCASSLRYQETQYFGPGTRLLVL.

The chain combines TRBV30 with TRBJ1-6; the match to TRBD1 covers 9 bases. This CDR3 spans 15 amino acids. Trimming took 2 bases from V and 7 from J; bases not matched to a gene: 6. CDR1 GTSNPN and CDR2 SVGIG come from the germline V gene (reference sequence). CDR3 sequence reads: CAWSTGTGNNSPLHF. CDR3 DNA sequence: TGTGCCTGGAGTACCGGGACAGGGAACAATTCACCCCTCCACTTT.

The chain uses TRBV28 and TRBJ1-2, with no clear D. The germline V gene has CDR1 MDHEN and CDR2 SYDVKM. The CDR3 has 12 amino acids. V was trimmed by 7 bases and J by 8 bases, leaving 14 bases between them. The CDR3 coding sequence is TGTGCCAGCATCCGCAGGCCTACGGGCTACACCTTC. Amino acid sequence: CASIRRPTGYTF.

CDR3 region: CASSTRKGGDRVNEKLFF. The DNA for the CDR3 is TGCGCCAGCAGCACTAGAAAGGGGGGGGACAGGGTTAATGAAAAACTGTTTTTT. V is TRBV4-1 and J is TRBJ1-4, with TRBD1 matching over 9 bases. This CDR3 has 18 residues. Per germline, CDR1 MGHRA and CDR2 YSYEKL. The V and J ends lost 5 bases and 4 bases, in that order; junction bases with no gene match: 14.

Here the CDR3 reads CASNLGTYGYTF. Written as DNA, the CDR3 is TGTGCCAGTAACTTAGGTACCTATGGCTACACCTTC. The V call is TRBV19, the J call TRBJ1-2, with D unclear. V was clipped by 7 bases and J by 4 bases, with 10 bases between them. The length of the CDR3 is 12 residues. The germline gives CDR1 LNHDA, CDR2 SQIVND (reference sequence).

The chain has TRBV6-4 and TRBJ2-7; the D is unclear. The germline V gene encodes CDR1 MRHNA and CDR2 SNTAGT. The CDR3 length is 12 residues. The germline V and J ends were trimmed by 6 bases and 6 bases, with 12 bases remaining between them. The CDR3 DNA follows: TGTGCCAGCAGCCCCCTGTCTGGCGAGCAGTACGTC. It is translated as CASSPLSGEQYV.

CDR3 sequence: CASSGGAHAGEKLFF. The CDR3 DNA follows: TGCGCCAGCAGCGGGGGGGCGCATGCGGGCGAAAAACTGTTTTTT. The chain has TRBV5-1 and TRBJ1-4; a weak D match, TRBD1 (6 bases). Germline V gives CDR1 SGHRS, CDR2 YFSETQ. The V and J ends lost 4 bases and 8 bases respectively, with 18 bases between them. The CDR3 is 15 amino acids.

This chain links TRBV28 with TRBJ2-3, with 10 bases matching TRBD1. Per germline, CDR1 MDHEN and CDR2 SYDVKM. This CDR3 spans 17 amino acids. The V segment lost 5 bases and the J segment 6 bases; nucleotides outside the gene matches: 14. CDR3: CASSPDRGRRISDTQYF. The CDR3 region has the DNA TGTGCCAGCAGTCCCGACAGGGGGCGCCGAATATCGGATACGCAGTATTTT.

V is TRBV18 and J is TRBJ2-4, with D tentatively TRBD1 (6 bases). Germline V gene data show CDR1 as KGHSH and CDR2 as LQKENI. V was clipped by 5 bases and J by 0 bases, with 11 bases between them. This CDR3 comprises 15 residues. The CDR3: CASSTGQLAKNIQYF. The CDR3 nucleotides read TGTGCCAGCTCAACCGGACAGCTAGCCAAAAACATTCAGTACTTC.

This sequence joins TRBV6-1 and TRBJ2-7; possible D gene TRBD1, 5 bases. The V gene lost 2 bases and the J gene lost 3 bases, with 11 bases spanning the gap. CDR1 and CDR2 from the germline V gene are MNHNS and SASEGT. There are 14 residues in the CDR3. The CDR3 coding sequence is TGTGCCAGCAGTGAACTTATACAGGTCTACGAGCAGTACGTC. It yields the protein CASSELIQVYEQYV.

This chain connects TRBV5-4 to TRBJ2-6; 12 positions match TRBD2. CDR1 SGHNT and CDR2 YYREEE come from the germline V gene (reference sequence). The CDR3 runs 20 residues. V shed 0 bases, J shed 3 bases, and the junction held 10 bases outside the gene matches. The CDR3 coding sequence is TGTGCCAGCAGCTTGGGCGAGGGCTTACTAGCGGGGGGTGGGGCCAACGTCCTGACTTTC. Protein: CASSLGEGLLAGGGANVLTF.

There are a few counts of this clone. The chain joins TRBV27 to TRBJ2-1, with 9 bases fitting TRBD2. CDR3 size: 15 residues. J gave up 2 bases and V 7 bases, and 6 bases lay outside the gene matches. CDR1 is MNHEY, CDR2 SMNVEV, per germline (reference sequence). CDR3 bases: TGTGCCAGCAACTTAGCGGGGGCCACCTACAATGAGCAGTTCTTC. It is translated as CASNLAGATYNEQFF.

This chain uses TRBV2 with TRBJ2-7; 10 bases align to TRBD2. Germline V CDR1 and CDR2: SNHLY, FYNNEI. The length of the CDR3 is 13 residues. V lost 7 bases to trimming and J lost 7 bases; unmatched junction nucleotides: 7. In DNA, the CDR3 is TGTGCCAGCAACCTAGCGGGGGCGGGGGAGCAGTACGTC. Translating gives CASNLAGAGEQYV.

The genes are TRBV30 and TRBJ2-6; D remains unclear. Germline V lookup: CDR1 GTSNPN, CDR2 SVGIG (reference sequence). V lost 1 base and J lost 0, with 4 bases in between. The CDR3 runs to 14 residues. The CDR3 sequence is CAWSGGSGANVLTF. In DNA form, the CDR3 reads TGTGCCTGGAGTGGAGGCTCTGGGGCCAACGTCCTGACTTTC.